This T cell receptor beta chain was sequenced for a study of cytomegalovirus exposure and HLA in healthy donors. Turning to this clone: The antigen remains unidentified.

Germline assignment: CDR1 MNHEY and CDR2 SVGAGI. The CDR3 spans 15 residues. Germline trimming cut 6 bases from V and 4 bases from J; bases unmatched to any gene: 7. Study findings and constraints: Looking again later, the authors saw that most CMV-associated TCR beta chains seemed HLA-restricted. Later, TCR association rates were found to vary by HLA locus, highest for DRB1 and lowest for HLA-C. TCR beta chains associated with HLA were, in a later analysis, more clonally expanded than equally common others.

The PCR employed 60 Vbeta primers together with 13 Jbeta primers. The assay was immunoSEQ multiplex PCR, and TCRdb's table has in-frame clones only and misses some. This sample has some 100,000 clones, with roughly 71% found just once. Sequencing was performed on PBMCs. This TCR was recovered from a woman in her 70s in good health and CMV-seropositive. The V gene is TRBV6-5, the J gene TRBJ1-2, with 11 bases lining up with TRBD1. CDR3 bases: TGTGCCAGCAGAAGCAGGACAGGGGGCCGCTATGGCTACACCTTC. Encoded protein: CASRSRTGGRYGYTF.